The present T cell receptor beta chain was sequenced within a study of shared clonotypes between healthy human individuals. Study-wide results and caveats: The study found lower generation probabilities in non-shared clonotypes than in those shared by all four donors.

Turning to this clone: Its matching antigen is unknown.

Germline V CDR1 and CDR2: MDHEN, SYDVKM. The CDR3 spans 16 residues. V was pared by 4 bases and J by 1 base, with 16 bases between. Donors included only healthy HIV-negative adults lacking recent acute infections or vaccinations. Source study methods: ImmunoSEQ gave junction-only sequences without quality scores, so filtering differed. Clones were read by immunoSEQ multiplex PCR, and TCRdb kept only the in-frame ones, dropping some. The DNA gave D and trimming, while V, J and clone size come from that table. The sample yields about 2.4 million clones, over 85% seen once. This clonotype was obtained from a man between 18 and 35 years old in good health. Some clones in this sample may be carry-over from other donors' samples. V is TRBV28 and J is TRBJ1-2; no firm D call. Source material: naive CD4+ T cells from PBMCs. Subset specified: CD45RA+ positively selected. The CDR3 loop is CASSSSNTFINYGYTF. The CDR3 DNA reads TGTGCCAGCAGTTCGTCCAACACATTCATTAACTATGGCTACACCTTC.